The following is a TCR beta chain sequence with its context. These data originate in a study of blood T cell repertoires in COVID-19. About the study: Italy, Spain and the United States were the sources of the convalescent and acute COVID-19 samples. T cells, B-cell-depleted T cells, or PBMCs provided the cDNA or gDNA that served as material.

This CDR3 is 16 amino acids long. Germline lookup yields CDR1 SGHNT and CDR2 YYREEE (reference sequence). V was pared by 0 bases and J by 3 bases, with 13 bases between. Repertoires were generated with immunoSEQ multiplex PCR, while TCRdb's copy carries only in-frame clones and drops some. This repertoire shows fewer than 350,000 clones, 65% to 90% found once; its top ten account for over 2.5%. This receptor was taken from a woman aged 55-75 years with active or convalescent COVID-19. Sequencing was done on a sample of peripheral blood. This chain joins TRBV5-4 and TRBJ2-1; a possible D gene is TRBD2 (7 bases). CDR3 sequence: CASSLGGGGSYNEQFF. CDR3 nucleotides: TGTGCCAGCAGCTTGGGGGGCGGGGGCAGCTACAATGAGCAGTTCTTC. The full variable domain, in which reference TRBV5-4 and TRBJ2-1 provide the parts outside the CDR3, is ETGVTQSPTHLIKTRGQQVTLRCSSQSGHNTVSWYQQALGQGPQFIFQYYREEENGRGNFPPRFSGLQFPNYSSELNVNALELDDSALYLCASSLGGGGSYNEQFFGPGTRLTVL.